This T cell receptor beta chain is drawn from a study of cytomegalovirus exposure and HLA in healthy donors (dated by TCRdb to 2016 to 2017). Some background on the complete study: A later analysis indicated that the roughly 130 validation repertoires were generated on the platform also employed for the 720 or so repertoires of the first cohort. Besides the first cohort of 500 to 700 subjects, a separate validation cohort made up of roughly 120 different subjects was used. The study aimed to test whether cataloging public T cell receptors could reveal signatures of past pathogen exposure. To predict cytomegalovirus infection status, the study brought together high-throughput TCR immunosequencing, statistical association of individual TCRs with disease status, and machine learning.

The donors belonged to the validation cohort of approximately 130 subjects, which was separate from the approximately 680-subject first cohort. A remark on this clone: It has no known antigen specificity. A read error may produce the germline difference seen at one junction end.

Library construction relied on the immunoSEQ multiplex PCR assay. The authors processed their data as follows. A statistical classification framework was developed to diagnose cytomegalovirus status using the catalog of TCR beta chain sequences. In TCRdb, the immuneACCESS table is reduced to in-frame sequences with V and J assigned. These tables do not hold every clone; where another copy was compared, an unresolved V gene accounts for under half, and the others remain unexplained. The V and J calls and clone size come from that table; D and trimming were worked out from the DNA. The sample has about 82,000 clones on record, 85% to 95% of them singletons. Approximately 0.69% of the sample comes from the top ten. Findings and caveats that apply to the study as a whole: Of the cluster scores, roughly 95% were above 0 in a later analysis, which found that TCRs clustered in the first cohort also tended to co-occur in the 90 to 150 validation repertoires. A few of the identified cytomegalovirus-associated TCR beta chains were confirmed in vitro to be specific for cytomegalovirus antigens. Most TCR sequences were seen in very few donors, while some public TCRs were found in many individuals. The validation cohort had no HLA typing available for a later analysis, so co-occurrence within that cohort was assessed over all 120 or so repertoires. In the study, around 150 TCR beta chains were listed as associated with cytomegalovirus. According to the authors, the approach could potentially be generalized to other disease states and immunological phenotypes. The classifier was reported to diagnose cytomegalovirus status with high specificity and sensitivity in both the original cohort and the validation cohort.

The sequenced sample consisted of PBMCs. This sequence originates from a woman younger than 35 in good health and CMV-seronegative.

In nucleotides, the sequence is TGTGCCTTGAGTCGGAGCTCTGGAAACACCATATATTTT. This encodes CALSRSSGNTIYF. The rearranged chain carries TRBV30 and TRBJ1-3; the D gene remains uncertain. CDR1 and CDR2 (GTSNPN, SVGIG) derive from the germline V gene (reference sequence). Reading from cysteine to phenylalanine, the CDR3 counts 13 amino acids. Just CDR3 DNA is preserved here, 39 bases in frame from base 1.